This TCR beta chain derives from a study of cytomegalovirus exposure and HLA in healthy donors. Overall study: Later analysis reported that the approximately 110 validation repertoires shared the platform of the 500 to 850 first-cohort repertoires. Findings of the study overall: Among TCR beta chains, those listed as cytomegalovirus-associated numbered over 150.

Points on this clone: Its specificity is not known.

The germline CDR1 and CDR2 sequences are SEHNR and FQNEAQ (reference sequence). Trimming took off 3 bases at V and 0 bases at J, with 9 bases between the two ends. The CDR3 spans 15 residues. This table comes from immunoSEQ multiplex PCR, and its TCRdb copy is limited to in-frame clones, with some not included. The repertoire holds more than 85,000 clones, with about 88% as singletons. The rearrangement links TRBV7-9 to TRBJ2-1; no firm D call. This TCR was recovered from a woman under 30 in good health and CMV-seropositive. Sequenced sample: PBMCs. CDR3 residues: CASSFRVSSYNEQFF. CDR3 coding DNA: TGTGCCAGCAGCTTTCGGGTGAGCTCCTACAATGAGCAGTTCTTC.